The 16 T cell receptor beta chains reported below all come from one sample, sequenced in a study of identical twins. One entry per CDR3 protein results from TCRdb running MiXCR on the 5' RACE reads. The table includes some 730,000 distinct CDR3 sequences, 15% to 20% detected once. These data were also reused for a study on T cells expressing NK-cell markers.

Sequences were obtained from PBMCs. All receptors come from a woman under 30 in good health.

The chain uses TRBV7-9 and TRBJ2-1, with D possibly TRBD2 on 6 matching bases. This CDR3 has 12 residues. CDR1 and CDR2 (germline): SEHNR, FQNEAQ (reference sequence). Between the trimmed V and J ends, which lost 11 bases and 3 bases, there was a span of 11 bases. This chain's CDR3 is CALTGDYNEQFF. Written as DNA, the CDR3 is TGTGCCCTTACGGGGGACTACAATGAGCAGTTCTTC.

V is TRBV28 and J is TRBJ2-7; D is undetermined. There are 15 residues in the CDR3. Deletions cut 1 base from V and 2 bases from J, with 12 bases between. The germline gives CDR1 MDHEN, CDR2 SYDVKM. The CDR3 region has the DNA TGTGCCAGCAGTTTATTGAGTTCTTCCACCTACGAGCAGTACTTC. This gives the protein CASSLLSSSTYEQYF.

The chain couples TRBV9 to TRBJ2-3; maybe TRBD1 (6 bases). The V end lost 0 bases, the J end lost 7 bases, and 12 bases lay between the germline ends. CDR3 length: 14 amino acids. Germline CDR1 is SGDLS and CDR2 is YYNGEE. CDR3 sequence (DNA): TGTGCCAGCAGCGTAGAGGTAACAGGGTATACGCAGTATTTT. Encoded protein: CASSVEVTGYTQYF. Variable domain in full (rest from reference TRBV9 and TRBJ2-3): DSGVTQTPKHLITATGQRVTLRCSPRSGDLSVYWYQQSLDQGLQFLIQYYNGEERAKGNILERFSAQQFPDLHSELNLSSLELGDSALYFCASSVEVTGYTQYFGPGTRLTVL.

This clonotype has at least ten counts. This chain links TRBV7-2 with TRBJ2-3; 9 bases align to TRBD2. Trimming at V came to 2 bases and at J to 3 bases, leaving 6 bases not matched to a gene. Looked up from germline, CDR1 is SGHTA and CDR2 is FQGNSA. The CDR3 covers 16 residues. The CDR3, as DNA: TGTGCCAGCAGCTTATGGGGTAGCGGGAGTACAGATACGCAGTATTTT. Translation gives CASSLWGSGSTDTQYF.

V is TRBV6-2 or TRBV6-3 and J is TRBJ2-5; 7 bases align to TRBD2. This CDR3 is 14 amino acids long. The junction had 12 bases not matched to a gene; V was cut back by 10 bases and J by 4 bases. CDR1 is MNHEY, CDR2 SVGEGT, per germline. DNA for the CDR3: TGTGCCACCACCCTAGCGGTCCTGGGAGAGACCCAGTACTTC. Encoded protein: CATTLAVLGETQYF.

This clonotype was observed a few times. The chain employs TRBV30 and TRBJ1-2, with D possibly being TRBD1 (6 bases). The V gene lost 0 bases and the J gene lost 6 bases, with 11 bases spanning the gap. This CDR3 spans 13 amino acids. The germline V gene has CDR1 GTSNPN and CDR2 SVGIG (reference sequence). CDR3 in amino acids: CAWSVGGGDGYTF. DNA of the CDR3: TGTGCCTGGAGTGTAGGGGGAGGAGATGGCTACACCTTC. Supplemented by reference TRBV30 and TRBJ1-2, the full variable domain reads SQTIHQWPATLVQPVGSPLSLECTVEGTSNPNLYWYRQAAGRGLQLLFYSVGIGQISSEVPQNLSASRPQDRQFILSSKKLLLSDSGFYLCAWSVGGGDGYTFGSGTRLTVV.

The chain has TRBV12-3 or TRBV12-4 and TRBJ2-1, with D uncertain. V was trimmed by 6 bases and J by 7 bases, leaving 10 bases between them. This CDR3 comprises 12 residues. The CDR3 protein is CASRGNSNEQFF. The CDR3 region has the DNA TGTGCCAGCAGGGGGAACTCAAATGAGCAGTTCTTC.

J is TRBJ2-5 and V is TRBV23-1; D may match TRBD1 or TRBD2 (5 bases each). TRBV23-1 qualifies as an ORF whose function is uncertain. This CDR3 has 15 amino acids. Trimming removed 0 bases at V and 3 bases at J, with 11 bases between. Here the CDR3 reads CASSQSPGTKETQYF. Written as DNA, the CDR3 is TGCGCCAGCAGTCAATCGCCAGGGACGAAAGAGACCCAGTACTTC.

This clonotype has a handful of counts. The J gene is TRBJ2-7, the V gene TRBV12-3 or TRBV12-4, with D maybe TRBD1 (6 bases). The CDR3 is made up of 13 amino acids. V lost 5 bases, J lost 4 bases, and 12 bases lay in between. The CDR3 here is CASSVGQDYEQYF. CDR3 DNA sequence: TGTGCCAGCAGTGTGGGACAAGATTACGAGCAGTACTTC.

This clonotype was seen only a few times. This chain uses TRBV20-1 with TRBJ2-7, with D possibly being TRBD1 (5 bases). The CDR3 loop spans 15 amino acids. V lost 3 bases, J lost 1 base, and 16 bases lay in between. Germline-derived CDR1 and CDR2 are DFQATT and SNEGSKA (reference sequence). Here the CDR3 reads CSASPPDSPSYEQYF. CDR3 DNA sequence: TGCAGTGCTAGTCCCCCCGACAGCCCATCCTACGAGCAGTACTTC.

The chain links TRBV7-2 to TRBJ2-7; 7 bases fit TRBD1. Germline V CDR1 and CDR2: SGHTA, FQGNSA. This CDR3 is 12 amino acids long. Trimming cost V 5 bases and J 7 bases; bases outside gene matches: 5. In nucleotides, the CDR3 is TGTGCCAGCAGCCAACGGGACAGAGAGCAGTACTTC. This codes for CASSQRDREQYF.

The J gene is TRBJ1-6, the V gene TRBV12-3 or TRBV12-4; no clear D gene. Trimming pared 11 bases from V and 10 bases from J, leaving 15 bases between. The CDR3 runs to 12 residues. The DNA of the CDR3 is TGTGCCGCCGCCCAAGTCGGGTCACCCCTCCACTTT. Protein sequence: CAAAQVGSPLHF.

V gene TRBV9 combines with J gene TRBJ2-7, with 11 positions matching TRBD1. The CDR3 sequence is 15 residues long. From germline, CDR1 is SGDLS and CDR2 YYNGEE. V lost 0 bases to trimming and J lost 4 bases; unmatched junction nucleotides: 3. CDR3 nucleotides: TGTGCCAGCAGCGTAGAAGGGACAGGGGGTTACGAGCAGTACTTC. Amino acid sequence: CASSVEGTGGYEQYF.

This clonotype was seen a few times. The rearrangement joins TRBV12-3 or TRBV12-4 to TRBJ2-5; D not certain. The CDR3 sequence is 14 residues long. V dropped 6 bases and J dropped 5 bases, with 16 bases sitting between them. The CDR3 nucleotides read TGTGCCAGCAGCTCCTGGACCGTCCGCGAGACCCAGTACTTC. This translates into CASSSWTVRETQYF.

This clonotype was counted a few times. CDR3 in amino acids: CASSFSGSLNYEQYF. CDR3 DNA: TGTGCCAGCAGCTTTAGCGGGAGTTTGAACTACGAGCAGTACTTC. The chain combines TRBV7-9 with TRBJ2-7; 9 bases are shared with TRBD2. This CDR3 has 15 amino acids. Trimming cost V 3 bases and J 3 bases; bases outside gene matches: 6. CDR1 is SEHNR and CDR2 is FQNEAQ in the germline V gene (reference sequence).

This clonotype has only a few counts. Written as DNA, the CDR3 is TGCAGTGCTAGGTCCCCCCCCGAAAAACTGTTTTTT. It specifies CSARSPPEKLFF. The gene calls are TRBV20-1 and TRBJ1-4; D gene unclear. The CDR3 is made up of 12 amino acids. V lost 3 bases and J lost 8, with 10 bases in between. CDR1 is DFQATT and CDR2 is SNEGSKA in the germline V gene (reference sequence).